This T cell receptor beta chain is from a study of shared clonotypes between healthy human individuals. Study-level points and caveats: The diversity represented, both genetic and in exposure history, was limited by few donors. The study generally estimated greater richness for naive than memory subsets. The study sampled only blood, and tissue repertoires likely differ.

Trimming at V came to 4 bases and at J to 2 bases, leaving 4 bases not matched to a gene. This CDR3 has 15 amino acids. Germline lookup yields CDR1 KGHSH and CDR2 LQKENI. Authors' processing steps: Junction-only sequences without quality scores were provided by ImmunoSEQ, so filtering was different. Assay: immunoSEQ multiplex PCR; the TCRdb copy retains only in-frame clones and omits some. D and trimming were read from the DNA, whereas the V and J calls and clone size are those reported in that table. The table shows about 800,000 clones, with roughly 96% occurring only once. CD45RO negativity and positive selection for CCR7 defined naive CD8 cells, a population that excluded terminally differentiated effector memory CD45RA+ cells. A word on this clone: The antigen is undetermined.

The receptor comes from a man aged 25 to 40 in good health. The sample comprised naive CD8+ T cells sorted from blood. The V and J genes are TRBV18 and TRBJ2-1; 8 bases are a match to TRBD1. In DNA form, the CDR3 reads TGTGCCAGCTCACTGACAGGGGAAACCTACAATGAGCAGTTCTTC. This gives the protein CASSLTGETYNEQFF.